This T cell receptor (beta chain) originates from a study of blood T cell repertoires in COVID-19. Study background: PBMCs, B-cell-depleted T cells, or T cells provided the cDNA or gDNA that made up the material.

Germline-derived CDR1 and CDR2 are LGHDT and YNNKEL (reference sequence). CDR3 length: 15 residues. Germline trimming cut 3 bases from V and 2 bases from J; bases unmatched to any gene: 4. Recruits, aged roughly 18 to 95 years, lived in around 24 US areas. Cohort placement rested on clinical history that participants reported themselves. Original handling: Amplification with reference gene primers provided the estimates of nucleated cell counts. Assay: immunoSEQ multiplex PCR; the TCRdb copy retains only in-frame clones and omits some. V, J and clone size reflect that table, while D and trimming were determined from the DNA. The table lists about 350,000 clones, 87% of them singletons.

This sequence originates from a woman aged 25 to 39 who had recovered from COVID-19. The sequencing sample was made of PBMCs or T cells enriched from blood (not recorded which). V and J are TRBV3-1 (or the pseudogene TRBV3-2) and TRBJ2-5, with 9 bases identical to TRBD2. This CDR3 reads CASSQREGRQETQYF. CDR3 DNA sequence: TGTGCCAGCAGCCAGCGGGAGGGGAGACAAGAGACCCAGTACTTC.